These T cell receptor beta chains were read from a single sample in a study of blood T cell repertoires in COVID-19. TCRdb's copy holds only in-frame clones and misses some; the assay was immunoSEQ multiplex PCR. The sample consists of fewer than 60,000 clones, more than 75% of them appearing once. Material: peripheral blood. Receptors were obtained from a woman older than 75 with acute or convalescent COVID-19. Both conserved end residues are part of each CDR3.

V gene | CDR3 protein
TRBV7-9 | CASSPGIAGGLDIQYF
TRBV4-1 | CASSQDPGQRRGTQYF
TRBV7-8 | CASSSGTAKTGEQYF
TRBV4-2 | CASSQVSPSGLISSSTDTQYF
TRBV5-5 | CASSLAIRVANGTQYF
TRBV11-3 | CASSLGLAGGGDNEQFF
TRBV3-1/TRBV3-2 | CASSSINPRGGETQYF
TRBV9 | CASSPHPGLAGGYEQFF
TRBV4-2 | CASSQVQEETQYF
TRBV2 | CASSDDRNNEKLFF
TRBV19 | CASSIEAGGTGELFF
TRBV7-8 | CASSLAGGVGNEQFF
TRBV12-3/TRBV12-4 | CASTGAGTEAFF
TRBV7-9 | CANDRASGGNEQFF
TRBV19 | CASSTTGGGEKLFF
TRBV19 | CASSIGTGGQETQYF
TRBV19 | CASSIDLSSYNSPLHF
TRBV5-1 | CASTSGTGFEQFF
TRBV4-2 | CASSQVAANYGYTF
TRBV10-3 | CAISEGTSGGKPYNEQFF
TRBV10-2 | CASSGGSTWNEQFF
TRBV7-2 | CASSPTANTGELFF
TRBV12-3/TRBV12-4 | CASSLIGADTQYF
TRBV4-2 | CASSPGGVGGYGYTF
TRBV7-8 | CASSLALLGLGYGYTF
TRBV7-3 | CASSLISGSGGELFF
TRBV6-5 | CASSYSAGGSYTF
TRBV5-4 | CASSLELAGDTQYF
TRBV12-3/TRBV12-4 | CASGQTGRNTIYF